Below are 29 T cell receptor beta chains sequenced from a single sample in a study of OX40 agonist ivuxolimab in advanced cancers. Profiling relied on immunoSEQ multiplex PCR, and the TCRdb table lists in-frame clones only, not all of them. Found here are tens of thousands of clones, approximately 86% of them singletons; the top ten hold under 1.5%. The material was CD4+ or CD8+ T cells sorted from blood, obtained in a trial of the OX40 agonist ivuxolimab. These receptors all stem from an adult with an advanced solid tumor such as melanoma, head and neck, liver or kidney cancer.

The CDR3 spells CAWSYRKGQPQHF. CDR3 DNA: TGTGCCTGGAGTTACAGGAAGGGACAGCCCCAGCATTTT. The chain recombines TRBV30 with TRBJ1-5; tentatively, D is TRBD1 (5 bases). The CDR3 consists of 13 residues. Germline lookup yields CDR1 GTSNPN and CDR2 SVGIG (reference sequence). V lost 2 bases, J lost 7 bases, and 12 bases lay in between. Combining the CDR3 with reference TRBV30 and TRBJ1-5 gives the whole variable domain SQTIHQWPATLVQPVGSPLSLECTVEGTSNPNLYWYRQAAGRGLQLLFYSVGIGQISSEVPQNLSASRPQDRQFILSSKKLLLSDSGFYLCAWSYRKGQPQHFGDGTRLSIL.

The chain uses TRBV9 and TRBJ2-7, with TRBD1 as a possible D gene (6 bases). The CDR3 is 14 residues long. V was pared by 0 bases and J by 2 bases, with 9 bases between. The germline V gene encodes CDR1 SGDLS and CDR2 YYNGEE. CDR3 DNA sequence: TGTGCCAGCAGCGTAGAAGGGGGTCCCTACGAGCAGTACTTC. Translating gives CASSVEGGPYEQYF.

V and J are TRBV11-2 and TRBJ1-4; D remains ambiguous. V was shortened by 5 bases and J by 4 bases, with 8 bases between the two germline ends. Germline V lookup: CDR1 SGHAT, CDR2 FQNNGV. CDR3 length: 13 amino acids. CDR3 sequence reads: CASSEHVNEKLFF. DNA for the CDR3: TGTGCCAGCAGCGAACACGTTAATGAAAAACTGTTTTTT.

The chain is built from TRBV15 and TRBJ1-4, with 7 bases matching TRBD1. The junction had 8 bases not matched to a gene; V was cut back by 0 bases and J by 7 bases. The CDR3 has 16 residues. Germline V gene lookup returns CDR1 LNHNV and CDR2 YYDKDF (reference sequence). The CDR3 region has the DNA TGTGCCACCAGCAGAGAGTTTCCAGGGGGGGGTGAAAAACTGTTTTTT. Amino acids: CATSREFPGGGEKLFF. Full variable domain (outside the CDR3, taken from reference TRBV15 and TRBJ1-4): DAMVIQNPRYQVTQFGKPVTLSCSQTLNHNVMYWYQQKSSQAPKLLFHYYDKDFNNEADTPDNFQSRRPNTSFCFLDIRSPGLGDTAMYLCATSREFPGGGEKLFFGSGTQLSVL.

The V and J genes are TRBV7-2 and TRBJ1-5, with D unclear. Germline V gene lookup returns CDR1 SGHTA and CDR2 FQGNSA. CDR3 length: 14 amino acids. V was pared by 2 bases and J by 7 bases, with 12 bases between. This CDR3 reads CASSLSGGGQPQHF. The CDR3 bases are TGTGCCAGCAGCTTATCGGGAGGCGGGCAGCCCCAGCATTTT.

The chain's CDR3 is CASSRLSPRGANVLTF. CDR3 DNA: TGTGCCAGCAGCCGTTTGTCACCTCGTGGGGCCAACGTCCTGACTTTC. The J gene is TRBJ2-6, the V gene TRBV11-2, with D hard to call. The CDR3 consists of 16 residues. V lost 5 bases and J 3 bases, leaving 14 bases between the germline ends. Germline-derived CDR1 and CDR2 are SGHAT and FQNNGV.

The V call is TRBV5-4, the J call TRBJ1-1, with 8 bases identical to TRBD1. The CDR3 extends over 16 amino acids. Looked up from germline, CDR1 is SGHNT and CDR2 is YYREEE (reference sequence). Losses at the gene ends were 3 bases for V and 4 bases for J; bases not matched to a gene: 11. DNA for the CDR3: TGTGCCAGCAGCTCAGGGGGCCTTTCCGGGATCACTGAAGCTTTCTTT. This sequence encodes CASSSGGLSGITEAFF. Drawing the rest from reference TRBV5-4 and TRBJ1-1, the complete variable domain is ETGVTQSPTHLIKTRGQQVTLRCSSQSGHNTVSWYQQALGQGPQFIFQYYREEENGRGNFPPRFSGLQFPNYSSELNVNALELDDSALYLCASSSGGLSGITEAFFGQGTRLTVV.

The rearrangement joins TRBV18 to TRBJ2-1; D not certain. This CDR3 contains 12 residues. V lost 10 bases to trimming and J lost 4 bases, with 11 bases between them. CDR1 and CDR2 (germline): KGHSH, LQKENI. DNA of the CDR3: TGTGCCACCACTACAGAGTACAATGAGCAGTTCTTC. As protein: CATTTEYNEQFF. Complete variable domain (other parts from reference TRBV18 and TRBJ2-1): NAGVMQNPRHLVRRRGQEARLRCSPMKGHSHVYWYRQLPEEGLKFMVYLQKENIIDESGMPKERFSAEFPKEGPSILRIQQVVRGDSAAYFCATTTEYNEQFFGPGTRLTVL.

The V and J genes are TRBV18 and TRBJ2-7; D is possibly TRBD1 or TRBD2 (6 bases each). The CDR3 runs to 13 residues. CDR1 KGHSH and CDR2 LQKENI come from the germline V gene. Trimming removed 5 bases at V and 2 bases at J, with 10 bases between. The CDR3 DNA is TGTGCCAGCTCATCCGGGGGCGCCTACGAGCAGTACTTC. Amino acids: CASSSGGAYEQYF. Complete variable domain (other parts from reference TRBV18 and TRBJ2-7): NAGVMQNPRHLVRRRGQEARLRCSPMKGHSHVYWYRQLPEEGLKFMVYLQKENIIDESGMPKERFSAEFPKEGPSILRIQQVVRGDSAAYFCASSSGGAYEQYFGPGTRLTVT.

This chain joins TRBV9 and TRBJ2-3; no firm D call. The CDR3 sequence is 14 residues long. The V gene's germline CDR1 is SGDLS and CDR2 YYNGEE. Trimming shortened V by 4 bases and J by 1 base, and 10 bases separated the two germline ends. In nucleotides, the CDR3 is TGTGCCAGCAGCCGACAAGACGGCACAGATACGCAGTATTTT. Its translation is CASSRQDGTDTQYF.

Regarding this clone: Mismatch with germline at one junction end may stem from a read error. The rearrangement joins TRBV2 to TRBJ2-4; no firm D call. The CDR3 sequence is 12 residues long. The germline V gene encodes CDR1 SNHLY and CDR2 FYNNEI. This CDR3 is CASSEARNIQYF. The CDR3 DNA reads TGTGCCAGCAGTGAGGCCAGAAACATTCAGTACTTC.

This chain uses TRBV5-1 with TRBJ2-3, with TRBD1 identical over 9 bases. Trimming cost V 7 bases and J 2 bases; bases outside gene matches: 8. Germline V gene sequence: CDR1 SGHRS, CDR2 YFSETQ. The CDR3 runs 15 residues. Here the CDR3 DNA reads TGCGCCAGCGGAAACAGGGGGCAGGACACAGATACGCAGTATTTT. It specifies CASGNRGQDTDTQYF.

The V gene is TRBV5-5, the J gene TRBJ1-5, with 7 bases matching TRBD1. V was clipped by 5 bases and J by 7 bases; unmatched bases: 15. There are 16 residues in the CDR3. Germline V gene lookup returns CDR1 SGHKS and CDR2 YYEKEE (reference sequence). In DNA, the CDR3 is TGTGCCAGCAGGAGTCACCCGGACAGGAGGGCACAGCCCCAGCATTTT. This encodes CASRSHPDRRAQPQHF.

The chain employs TRBV18 and TRBJ2-5; 7 nucleotides agree with TRBD1. This CDR3 has 14 residues. With 4 bases clipped from V and 4 bases from J, the junction kept 6 bases outside the gene matches. CDR1 KGHSH and CDR2 LQKENI come from the germline V gene. CDR3: CASSQQDRAETQYF. As DNA, the CDR3 is TGTGCCAGCTCACAACAAGACAGGGCAGAGACCCAGTACTTC.

V is TRBV10-2 and J is TRBJ1-2, with 8 bases matching TRBD1. With 3 bases clipped from V and 4 bases from J, the junction kept 7 bases outside the gene matches. Per germline, CDR1 WSHSY and CDR2 SAAADI. CDR3 length: 15 residues. In DNA, the CDR3 is TGCGCCAGCAGTGATCCGGACAGGGTGGGCTATGGCTACACCTTC. Translated, it gives CASSDPDRVGYGYTF.

The V and J genes are TRBV5-1 and TRBJ2-7; possible D gene TRBD2, 5 bases. The CDR3 has 13 amino acids. The V end was cut by 0 bases, the J end by 6 bases, with 10 bases between. Per the germline V gene, CDR1 is SGHRS and CDR2 is YFSETQ. In DNA, the CDR3 is TGCGCCAGCAGCTTGGACGGTCGGGGCGAGCAGTACTTC. This encodes CASSLDGRGEQYF. Using reference TRBV5-1 and TRBJ2-7 for the parts outside the CDR3, the full variable domain is KAGVTQTPRYLIKTRGQQVTLSCSPISGHRSVSWYQQTPGQGLQFLFEYFSETQRNKGNFPGRFSGRQFSNSRSEMNVSTLELGDSALYLCASSLDGRGEQYFGPGTRLTVT.

This clone has only one observation. This chain joins TRBV30 and TRBJ1-4; D possibly corresponds to TRBD1 (5 bases). Per germline, CDR1 GTSNPN and CDR2 SVGIG (reference sequence). This CDR3 contains 16 residues. V lost 1 base and J lost 10, with 22 bases in between. CDR3 residues: CAWSGSHRGYNRKLFF. The DNA for the CDR3 is TGTGCCTGGAGTGGTTCCCACCGGGGCTACAATCGAAAACTGTTTTTT.

J is TRBJ1-1 and V is TRBV14; no clear D. The ends were cut back, 1 base at V and 4 bases at J, with 13 bases in the middle. The CDR3 contains 15 residues. CDR1 is SGHDN, CDR2 FVKESK, per germline. CDR3 region: CASSQVRTSGTEAFF. CDR3 coding DNA: TGTGCCAGCAGCCAAGTTAGGACCTCGGGCACTGAAGCTTTCTTT.

This clone has only a few counts. This chain links TRBV4-2 with TRBJ1-2, with TRBD1 as a possible D gene (6 bases). V lost 4 bases and J 8 bases, leaving 14 bases between the germline ends. Germline assignment: CDR1 LGHNA and CDR2 YNFKEQ. The CDR3 sequence is 13 residues long. For the CDR3, the DNA is TGTGCCAGCAGCCCCGAAGGGGGAGGGGGCTACACCTTC. Translation gives CASSPEGGGGYTF.

CDR3 residues: CATQRGNTEAFF. The CDR3 region has the DNA TGTGCCACCCAGCGAGGGAACACTGAAGCTTTCTTT. The chain combines TRBV28 with TRBJ1-1; D is unresolved. V was clipped by 10 bases and J by 1 base, with 10 bases between them. Germline V gene data show CDR1 as MDHEN and CDR2 as SYDVKM. The CDR3 totals 12 residues.

The rearrangement links TRBV7-8 to TRBJ2-1; 8 nucleotides align to TRBD2. Germline-derived CDR1 and CDR2 are SGHVS and FQNEAQ. J gave up 6 bases and V 6 bases, and 16 bases lay outside the gene matches. CDR3 length: 17 residues. The CDR3 sequence is CASSLNLGLVVRNEQFF. CDR3 DNA sequence: TGTGCCAGCAGTCTAAACCTGGGACTAGTAGTCCGCAATGAGCAGTTCTTC.

The chain employs TRBV5-1 and TRBJ2-7; D may correspond to TRBD1 or TRBD2 (5 bases each). This CDR3 comprises 17 residues. Trimming took 0 bases from V and 0 from J, leaving 16 bases between them. Looked up from germline, CDR1 is SGHRS and CDR2 is YFSETQ. CDR3 in DNA: TGCGCCAGCAGCTTGGAGGCTCGGGGCCGGAGCTCCTACGAGCAGTACTTC. Protein sequence: CASSLEARGRSSYEQYF.

The chain uses TRBV2 and TRBJ2-3, with D perhaps given as TRBD1 or TRBD2 (5 bases each). Germline V gene data show CDR1 as SNHLY and CDR2 as FYNNEI. This CDR3 has 15 amino acids. Trimming removed 4 bases at V and 5 bases at J, with 16 bases between. The CDR3 sequence is CASSVAGTSGDTQYF. The DNA for the CDR3 is TGTGCCAGCAGTGTGGCAGGGACCTCCGGAGATACGCAGTATTTT.

The V call is TRBV7-9, the J call TRBJ1-1, with 8 nucleotides matching TRBD1. This CDR3 has 15 amino acids. V trimming: 1 base; J trimming: 1 base; junction bases outside the gene matches: 2. From germline, CDR1 is SEHNR and CDR2 FQNEAQ (reference sequence). CDR3 amino acids: CASSLGGQENTEAFF. The DNA for the CDR3 is TGTGCCAGCAGCTTAGGGGGACAGGAGAACACTGAAGCTTTCTTT.

The rearrangement links TRBV6-1 to TRBJ1-6; the match to TRBD1 covers 9 bases. From germline, CDR1 is MNHNS and CDR2 SASEGT. The CDR3 has 15 residues. V was clipped by 7 bases and J by 4 bases; unmatched bases: 5. The CDR3 DNA reads TGTGCCAGCACTCGGGACAGGGAATATAATTCACCCCTCCACTTT. It yields the protein CASTRDREYNSPLHF.

V gene TRBV19 combines with J gene TRBJ2-7, with TRBD2 identical over 13 bases. CDR1 and CDR2 from the germline V gene are LNHDA and SQIVND (reference sequence). The CDR3 is 15 amino acids. After removal of 6 bases from V and 2 bases from J, the junction contained 4 bases not matched to a gene. The CDR3 DNA sequence: TGTGCCAGTAGCAGAGGGACTAGCGGGGCCTACGAGCAGTACTTC. Amino acid sequence: CASSRGTSGAYEQYF.

This rearrangement joins TRBV18 to TRBJ1-1, with TRBD1 identical over 9 bases. Germline values: CDR1 KGHSH, CDR2 LQKENI. V lost 6 bases and J lost 1; bases outside the gene matches: 6. The CDR3 extends over 15 amino acids. In DNA form, the CDR3 reads TGTGCCAGCTCCCCAGGACAGGGGTCGAACACTGAAGCTTTCTTT. As protein: CASSPGQGSNTEAFF.

The gene calls are TRBV5-1 and TRBJ1-2; 8 bases are a match to TRBD1. CDR1 is SGHRS, CDR2 YFSETQ, per germline. The CDR3 contains 15 residues. V lost 6 bases, J lost 2 bases, and 9 bases stayed unmatched. Written as DNA, the CDR3 is TGCGCCAGCAACACTGGACAGGGTTACAACTATGGCTACACCTTC. Protein sequence: CASNTGQGYNYGYTF.

The chain employs TRBV6-1 and TRBJ1-2; possible D gene TRBD1, 6 bases. V lost 1 base to trimming and J lost 8 bases, with 11 bases between them. Per the germline V gene, CDR1 is MNHNS and CDR2 is SASEGT. The CDR3 loop spans 13 amino acids. CDR3 in amino acids: CASSEVGGEGYTF. The CDR3 DNA reads as TGTGCCAGCAGTGAAGTGGGGGGCGAGGGCTACACCTTC.